Each of the 29 T cell receptor beta chains below was sequenced from the same sample in a study of blood T cell repertoires in COVID-19. Measured with immunoSEQ multiplex PCR; TCRdb has only the in-frame clones, and not every one. The repertoire holds around 140,000 clones, with 60% to 85% as singletons. The sequencing sample was made of peripheral blood. The receptors were gathered from a woman in her sixties with acute or convalescent COVID-19.

The V call is TRBV28, the J call TRBJ2-3; 10 positions agree with TRBD2. CDR1 and CDR2 from the germline V gene are MDHEN and SYDVKM. V dropped 5 bases and J dropped 1; count of bases not matched to a gene: 6. The length of the CDR3 is 16 residues. This CDR3 is CASSQPGLARTDTQYF. The CDR3 nucleotides read TGTGCCAGCAGTCAACCGGGACTAGCGCGCACAGATACGCAGTATTTT. Filled out from reference TRBV28 and TRBJ2-3, the complete variable domain reads DVKVTQSSRYLVKRTGEKVFLECVQDMDHENMFWYRQDPGLGLRLIYFSYDVKMKEKGDIPEGYSVSREKKERFSLILESASTNQTSMYLCASSQPGLARTDTQYFGPGTRLTVL.

The chain is built from TRBV10-3 and TRBJ1-1; 9 bases match TRBD1. The germline V gene encodes CDR1 ENHRY and CDR2 SYGVKD. The CDR3 is made up of 15 amino acids. Unmatched junction bases numbered 1, after V lost 2 bases and J lost 0 bases. As DNA, the CDR3 is TGTGCCATCAGTGAGGGGACAGGGATGAACACTGAAGCTTTCTTT. As protein: CAISEGTGMNTEAFF.

This clone appeared a single time. The rearrangement uses TRBV18 and TRBJ2-7; TRBD2 is a possible D gene (7 bases). V gave up 4 bases and J gave up 5 bases, with 18 bases separating them. This CDR3 is built from 15 residues. CDR1 is KGHSH, CDR2 LQKENI, per germline. CDR3 DNA: TGTGCCAGCTCACAGGACACGGGGGGCCCTAACGAGCAGTACTTC. As protein: CASSQDTGGPNEQYF.

This chain connects TRBV7-9 to TRBJ2-1; weak D call: TRBD2 (5 bases). V lost 3 bases to trimming and J lost 8 bases, with 14 bases between them. Germline CDR1 SEHNR, CDR2 FQNEAQ (reference sequence). The CDR3 totals 14 residues. The CDR3 DNA follows: TGTGCCAGCAGCTTGGGGTCCGGGATCGATGAGCAGTTCTTC. It codes for CASSLGSGIDEQFF. The full variable domain, in which reference TRBV7-9 and TRBJ2-1 provide the parts outside the CDR3, is DTGVSQNPRHKITKRGQNVTFRCDPISEHNRLYWYRQTLGQGPEFLTYFQNEAQLEKSRLLSDRFSAERPKGSFSTLEIQRTEQGDSAMYLCASSLGSGIDEQFFGPGTRLTVL.

This clone was seen a few times. The V gene is TRBV2, the J gene TRBJ1-1; D is uncertain. The CDR3 consists of 13 residues. The germline CDR1 and CDR2 sequences are SNHLY and FYNNEI. Trimming took 4 bases from V and 2 from J, leaving 8 bases between them. The CDR3 sequence is CASSVEVNTEAFF. DNA of the CDR3: TGTGCCAGCAGTGTGGAGGTTAACACTGAAGCTTTCTTT.

J is TRBJ2-1 and V is TRBV6-6, with 9 bases that match TRBD2. V gave up 2 bases and J gave up 6 bases; unmatched junction bases: 8. This CDR3 spans 16 amino acids. Germline V gives CDR1 MNHNY, CDR2 SVGAGI (reference sequence). The CDR3 protein is CASSYPSGIRSNEQFF. CDR3 bases: TGTGCCAGCAGTTACCCTAGCGGGATCAGGAGCAATGAGCAGTTCTTC.

The chain is built from TRBV27 and TRBJ2-3; tentative D call: TRBD1 (6 bases). Trimming took 6 bases from V and 2 from J, leaving 24 bases between them. The CDR3 extends over 18 amino acids. The germline gives CDR1 MNHEY, CDR2 SMNVEV (reference sequence). As DNA, the CDR3 is TGTGCCAGCAGATTCAAGGTCAGGGGCCTAGAAATCACAGATACGCAGTATTTT. As protein: CASRFKVRGLEITDTQYF.

This clone was observed a handful of times. The chain uses TRBV4-1 and TRBJ1-5; 8 bases align to TRBD1. This CDR3 is 18 amino acids long. Germline V lookup: CDR1 MGHRA, CDR2 YSYEKL. After removal of 3 bases from V and 6 bases from J, the junction contained 16 bases not matched to a gene. The CDR3 DNA reads TGCGCCAGCAGCCAGGACGGACAGGGCATCTATGGCAGTCAGCCCCAGCATTTT. It specifies CASSQDGQGIYGSQPQHF.

This chain links TRBV12-5 with TRBJ2-7, with D perhaps TRBD2 (6 bases). Trimming shortened V by 5 bases and J by 7 bases, and 18 bases separated the two germline ends. Per the germline V gene, CDR1 is LGHNT and CDR2 is FRNRAP. The length of the CDR3 is 14 residues. CDR3 in amino acids: CASGSGTPGEEQYF. The CDR3, as DNA: TGTGCTAGTGGTAGTGGGACTCCCGGGGAAGAGCAGTACTTC.

The table lists this clone with a few counts. The chain recombines TRBV4-1 with TRBJ2-5, with a tentative D call TRBD1 (5 bases). Trimming removed 2 bases at V and 7 bases at J, with 14 bases between. The CDR3 sequence is 14 residues long. Per the germline V gene, CDR1 is MGHRA and CDR2 is YSYEKL. The DNA of the CDR3 is TGCGCCAGCAGCCAAAGCGACCCTACAGGGACCCAGTACTTC. Amino acids: CASSQSDPTGTQYF.

On this clone itself: This CDR3 is also generated by other DNA sequences in the sample. The chain recombines TRBV18 with TRBJ1-5; 10 nucleotides line up with TRBD1. The V gene end was trimmed by 3 bases and the J gene end by 2 bases; junction bases not matched to a gene: 1. The germline V gene has CDR1 KGHSH and CDR2 LQKENI. The CDR3 runs to 15 residues. The CDR3 reads CASSPGQGGNQPQHF. The DNA of the CDR3 is TGTGCCAGCTCACCTGGACAGGGGGGCAATCAGCCCCAGCATTTT.

At least ten counts were recorded for this clone. The V gene is TRBV28, the J gene TRBJ2-7; tentatively, D is TRBD2 (5 bases). Trimming took 6 bases from V and 4 from J, leaving 16 bases between them. The CDR3 is 14 residues long. Germline CDR1 reads MDHEN; CDR2 reads SYDVKM. The CDR3, as DNA: TGTGCCAGCAGCCGTCCTTTAGCGTCTTACGAGCAGTACTTC. This gives the protein CASSRPLASYEQYF. Variable domain in full (rest from reference TRBV28 and TRBJ2-7): DVKVTQSSRYLVKRTGEKVFLECVQDMDHENMFWYRQDPGLGLRLIYFSYDVKMKEKGDIPEGYSVSREKKERFSLILESASTNQTSMYLCASSRPLASYEQYFGPGTRLTVT.

This clone was detected only a few times. The J gene is TRBJ2-2, the V gene TRBV5-4; D not certain. The CDR3 extends over 11 amino acids. Germline CDR1 reads SGHNT; CDR2 reads YYREEE (reference sequence). The germline V and J ends were trimmed by 6 bases and 4 bases, with 4 bases remaining between them. The CDR3 is CASTSTGELFF. The CDR3, as DNA: TGTGCCAGCACCTCCACCGGGGAGCTGTTTTTT.

This clone was picked up one time. The rearrangement joins TRBV11-2 to TRBJ2-3; 7 bases fit TRBD2. The V and J ends lost 7 bases and 1 base, in that order; junction bases with no gene match: 5. The germline CDR1 and CDR2 sequences are SGHAT and FQNNGV. This CDR3 is built from 14 residues. The CDR3 loop reads CASKAGVRTDTQYF. For the CDR3, the DNA is TGTGCCAGCAAGGCGGGAGTTCGCACAGATACGCAGTATTTT.

This rearrangement joins TRBV27 to TRBJ2-7; the match to TRBD2 covers 13 bases. The trim removed 2 bases at V and 2 bases at J, leaving 0 bases unmatched. This CDR3 has 15 residues. The germline V gene has CDR1 MNHEY and CDR2 SMNVEV (reference sequence). CDR3 DNA sequence: TGTGCCAGCAGTTTAGGACTAGCGGGAGCCTACGAGCAGTACTTC. It specifies CASSLGLAGAYEQYF.

The CDR3 spells CSGTSGRTGELFF. The DNA of the CDR3 is TGCAGCGGTACTAGCGGGAGAACCGGGGAGCTGTTTTTT. The chain employs TRBV29-1 and TRBJ2-2; 11 bases align to TRBD2. In germline, CDR1 is SQVTM, CDR2 ANQGSEA. The V gene end was trimmed by 7 bases and the J gene end by 5 bases; junction bases not matched to a gene: 3. The CDR3 loop spans 13 amino acids.

The V gene is TRBV6-5, the J gene TRBJ1-5; a weak D match, TRBD1 (5 bases). Trimming pared 2 bases from V and 6 bases from J, leaving 11 bases between. The CDR3 is 14 residues long. Germline loops: CDR1 MNHEY, CDR2 SVGAGI. CDR3 bases: TGTGCCAGCAGTTACAGGGCAGGGCGTCAGCCCCAGCATTTT. Translation: CASSYRAGRQPQHF.

J is TRBJ1-1 and V is TRBV19, with TRBD1 identical over 7 bases. Germline V gene data show CDR1 as LNHDA and CDR2 as SQIVND (reference sequence). CDR3 length: 12 residues. J was trimmed by 8 bases and V by 4 bases; bases with no gene match: 4. The CDR3 nucleotides are TGTGCCAGTAGTACCCGGACAGGAGAAGCTTTCTTT. Translating gives CASSTRTGEAFF.

The V and J genes are TRBV7-2 and TRBJ1-2; 9 bases agree with TRBD1. V lost 5 bases to trimming and J lost 7 bases; unmatched junction nucleotides: 8. This CDR3 has 14 amino acids. CDR1 is SGHTA, CDR2 FQGNSA, per germline. CDR3 coding DNA: TGTGCCAGCAGCGTAACAGGGGGCCTTTCTGGCTACACCTTC. It translates to CASSVTGGLSGYTF.

This clone was counted between two and nine times. The rearrangement joins TRBV5-6 to TRBJ2-5; TRBD2 aligns across 11 bases. Germline V gene sequence: CDR1 SGHDT, CDR2 YYEEEE. J gave up 2 bases and V 1 base, and 4 bases lay outside the gene matches. The CDR3 spans 16 residues. The CDR3 protein is CASSLKGLAAQETQYF. Here the CDR3 DNA reads TGTGCCAGCAGCTTGAAGGGACTAGCGGCACAAGAGACCCAGTACTTC.

This clone was counted between two and nine times. The rearrangement joins TRBV28 to TRBJ2-2, with 10 bases that match TRBD2. The CDR3 spans 17 residues. With 5 bases clipped from V and 2 bases from J, the junction kept 8 bases outside the gene matches. CDR1 MDHEN and CDR2 SYDVKM come from the germline V gene. The CDR3 sequence is CASSQLLAGLNTGELFF. CDR3 nucleotide sequence: TGTGCCAGCAGTCAATTACTAGCGGGGCTTAACACCGGGGAGCTGTTTTTT.

This chain uses TRBV5-1 with TRBJ2-1; the match to TRBD1 covers 7 bases. This CDR3 spans 15 amino acids. Germline CDR1 and CDR2: SGHRS and YFSETQ. Losses at the gene ends were 0 bases for V and 6 bases for J; bases not matched to a gene: 6. The DNA of the CDR3 is TGCGCCAGCAGCTTGGCCCAGACAGGGAGCAATGAGCAGTTCTTC. This translates into CASSLAQTGSNEQFF.

This rearrangement joins TRBV6-6 to TRBJ2-7; D may be TRBD1 (6 bases). There are 16 residues in the CDR3. CDR1 MNHNY and CDR2 SVGAGI come from the germline V gene (reference sequence). Trimming shortened V by 6 bases and J by 4 bases, and 22 bases separated the two germline ends. The CDR3 coding sequence is TGTGCCAGCAGCTCAGGGGTTCGGACATACATGTACGAGCAGTACTTC. Protein product: CASSSGVRTYMYEQYF.

V usage is TRBV6-5 and J usage is TRBJ1-3; D call uncertain. The germline gives CDR1 MNHEY, CDR2 SVGAGI. Trimming cost V 8 bases and J 2 bases, with 10 bases left between them. The CDR3 consists of 13 residues. CDR3 coding DNA: TGTGCCAGCGGGCGAGCCGCTGGAAACACCATATATTTT. Translated: CASGRAAGNTIYF.

This clone was seen a single time. The chain is built from TRBV5-1 and TRBJ2-5, with D tentatively TRBD1 (6 bases). The V and J ends lost 0 bases and 5 bases respectively, with 14 bases between them. The germline V gene has CDR1 SGHRS and CDR2 YFSETQ. This CDR3 region has 15 residues. CDR3 coding DNA: TGCGCCAGCAGCTTGGCCTTGGGGGCTGGTGAGACCCAGTACTTC. It translates to CASSLALGAGETQYF.

This clone was picked up one time. V is TRBV11-2 and J is TRBJ2-7, with 9 bases aligning to TRBD2. This CDR3 has 14 amino acids. Trimming removed 5 bases from V and 6 bases from J; junction bases left unmatched: 8. Germline V lookup: CDR1 SGHAT, CDR2 FQNNGV. CDR3 region: CASSQIAGEAEQYF. The CDR3 bases are TGTGCCAGCAGCCAGATAGCGGGAGAGGCCGAGCAGTACTTC.

The rearrangement uses TRBV29-1 and TRBJ2-7; 10 bases line up with TRBD1. CDR3 length equals 15 residues. After removal of 6 bases from V and 7 bases from J, the junction contained 15 bases not matched to a gene. CDR1 SQVTM and CDR2 ANQGSEA come from the germline V gene. The CDR3 DNA follows: TGCAGCGTCCGAGGGGTAGGGGACAGGGGATTTGAGCAGTACTTC. This translates into CSVRGVGDRGFEQYF.

J is TRBJ1-5 and V is TRBV3-1 (or the pseudogene TRBV3-2); D unresolved. The V gene's germline CDR1 is LGHDT and CDR2 YNNKEL (reference sequence). The CDR3 loop spans 17 amino acids. Trimming took off 2 bases at V and 0 bases at J, with 14 bases between the two ends. The CDR3, as DNA: TGTGCCAGCAGCCAATCCGGCAGGCCCTATAGCAATCAGCCCCAGCATTTT. Its protein is CASSQSGRPYSNQPQHF.

The CDR3 here is CASNTGTGSYGYTF. Written as DNA, the CDR3 is TGTGCCAGCAACACCGGGACAGGGAGCTATGGCTACACCTTC. The V call is TRBV28, the J call TRBJ1-2, with TRBD1 matching 9 bases. The CDR3 loop spans 14 amino acids. V dropped 7 bases and J dropped 4; count of bases not matched to a gene: 7. Germline V gene lookup returns CDR1 MDHEN and CDR2 SYDVKM.